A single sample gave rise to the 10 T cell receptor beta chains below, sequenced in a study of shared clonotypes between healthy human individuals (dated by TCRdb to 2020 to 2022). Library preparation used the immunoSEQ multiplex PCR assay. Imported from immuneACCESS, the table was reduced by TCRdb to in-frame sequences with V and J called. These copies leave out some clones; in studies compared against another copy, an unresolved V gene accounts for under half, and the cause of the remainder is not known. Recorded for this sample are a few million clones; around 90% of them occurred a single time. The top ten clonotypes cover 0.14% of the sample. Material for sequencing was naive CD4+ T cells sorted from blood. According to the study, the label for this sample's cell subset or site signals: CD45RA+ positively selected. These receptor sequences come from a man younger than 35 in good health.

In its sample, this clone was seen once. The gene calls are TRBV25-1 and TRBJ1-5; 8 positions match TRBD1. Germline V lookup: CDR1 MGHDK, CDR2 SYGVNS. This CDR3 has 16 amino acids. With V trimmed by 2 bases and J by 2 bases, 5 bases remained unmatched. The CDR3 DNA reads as TGTGCCAGCAGTGAAAGATCGGACAGGGGCAATCAGCCCCAGCATTTT. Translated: CASSERSDRGNQPQHF.

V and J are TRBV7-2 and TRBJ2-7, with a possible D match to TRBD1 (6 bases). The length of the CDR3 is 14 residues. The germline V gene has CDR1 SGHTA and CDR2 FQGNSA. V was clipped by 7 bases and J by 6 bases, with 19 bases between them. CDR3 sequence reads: CASTIGQPAREQYF. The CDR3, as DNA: TGTGCCAGCACCATCGGACAGCCGGCCCGCGAGCAGTACTTC.

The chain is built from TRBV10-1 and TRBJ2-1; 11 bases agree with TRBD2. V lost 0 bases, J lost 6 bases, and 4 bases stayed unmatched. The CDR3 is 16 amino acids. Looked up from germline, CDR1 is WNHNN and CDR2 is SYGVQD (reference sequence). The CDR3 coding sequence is TGCGCCAGCAGTGAGTCTAGCGGGAGGGCCCTCAATGAGCAGTTCTTC. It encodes CASSESSGRALNEQFF.

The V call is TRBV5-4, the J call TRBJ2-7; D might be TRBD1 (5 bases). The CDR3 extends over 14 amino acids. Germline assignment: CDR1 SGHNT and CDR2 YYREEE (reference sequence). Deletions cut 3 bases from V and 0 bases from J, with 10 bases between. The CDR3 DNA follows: TGTGCCAGCAGCTACGGACAACCCTCCTACGAGCAGTACTTC. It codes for CASSYGQPSYEQYF.

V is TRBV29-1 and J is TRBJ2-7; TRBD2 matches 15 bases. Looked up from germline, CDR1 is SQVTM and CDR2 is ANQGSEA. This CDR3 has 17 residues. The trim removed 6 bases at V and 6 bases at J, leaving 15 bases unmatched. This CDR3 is CSVAGGQGLAGGGEQYF. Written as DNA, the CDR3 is TGCAGCGTCGCGGGCGGGCAGGGACTAGCGGGAGGCGGCGAGCAGTACTTC.

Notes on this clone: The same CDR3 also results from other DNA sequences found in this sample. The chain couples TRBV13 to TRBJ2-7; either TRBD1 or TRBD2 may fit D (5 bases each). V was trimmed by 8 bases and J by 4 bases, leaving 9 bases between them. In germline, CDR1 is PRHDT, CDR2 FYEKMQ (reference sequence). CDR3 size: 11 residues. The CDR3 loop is CASSEGYEQYF. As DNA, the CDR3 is TGTGCCAGCTCCGAGGGGTACGAGCAGTACTTC.

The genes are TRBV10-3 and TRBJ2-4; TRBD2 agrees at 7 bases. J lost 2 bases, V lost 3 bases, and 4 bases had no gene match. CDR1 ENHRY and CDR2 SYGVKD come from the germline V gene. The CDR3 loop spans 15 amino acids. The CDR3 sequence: CAISEAGTSKNIQYF. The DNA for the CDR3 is TGTGCCATCAGTGAAGCGGGGACCTCCAAAAACATTCAGTACTTC.

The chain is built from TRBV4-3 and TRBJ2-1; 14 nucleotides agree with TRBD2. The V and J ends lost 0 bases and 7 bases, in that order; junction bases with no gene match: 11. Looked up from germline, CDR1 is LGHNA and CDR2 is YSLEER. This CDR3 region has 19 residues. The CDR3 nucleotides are TGCGCCAGCAGCCAAGATCACGCCGATGGGACTAGCGGGAGAAATGAGCAGTTCTTC. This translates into CASSQDHADGTSGRNEQFF.

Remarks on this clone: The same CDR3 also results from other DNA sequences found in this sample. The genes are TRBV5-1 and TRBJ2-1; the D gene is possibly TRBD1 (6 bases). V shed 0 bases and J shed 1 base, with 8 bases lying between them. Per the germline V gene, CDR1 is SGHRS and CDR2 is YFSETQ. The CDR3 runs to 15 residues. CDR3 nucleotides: TGCGCCAGCAGCTTGGGGCAGGGGTCCTACAATGAGCAGTTCTTC. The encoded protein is CASSLGQGSYNEQFF.

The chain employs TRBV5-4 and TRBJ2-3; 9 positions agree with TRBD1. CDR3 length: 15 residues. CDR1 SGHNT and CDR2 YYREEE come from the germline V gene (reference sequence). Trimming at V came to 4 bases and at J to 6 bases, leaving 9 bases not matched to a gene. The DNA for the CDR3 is TGTGCCAGCAGCACCCGGGACAGGGTATCTGATACGCAGTATTTT. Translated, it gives CASSTRDRVSDTQYF.